This T cell receptor (beta chain) was sequenced in a study of molecular identifiers for immune sequencing clone quantification. Libraries of naive CD8 cells were prepared from 20,000 to 1,000,000 sorted cells using 10%, 30% or 50% RNA. The authors sorted naive CD8 T cells as CD8+CD4-CCR7+CD45RA+. CDR1 and CDR2 from the germline V gene are MNHEY and SVGAGI. CDR3 length: 12 amino acids. With 5 bases removed from V and 6 bases from J, the gap between germline ends came to 9 bases. Previously described methods and listed TCR primers were used for bulk TCR libraries. TCRdb processed the PCR reads anew with MiXCR; each CDR3 protein has one entry. The sample consists of 80,000 to 100,000 distinct CDR3 sequences, 24% of them appearing once. This clonotype was observed many times.

This sequence joins TRBV6-5 and TRBJ2-3, with D hard to call. The TCR was taken from a human donor in good health. Some libraries in this study had Jurkat cell RNA spiked in. Source material: naive CD8+ T cells from blood, with Jurkat cell RNA spiked in. Subset of the sample: FACS-sorted CD8+CD4-CCR7+CD45RA+ naive T cells. The CDR3 here is CASSNHGDTQYF. The CDR3 nucleotides are TGTGCCAGCAGTAACCATGGGGATACGCAGTATTTT.